This T cell receptor beta chain was sequenced for a study of shared clonotypes between healthy human individuals. Partitioning of CD4+ cells yielded a CD45RA+ naive subset and a CD45RA-negative memory subset. Sequencing used immunoSEQ multiplex PCR; TCRdb keeps in-frame clones, though not all of them. The sample lists 2 million to 3 million clones, 93% seen once, with 0.35% to 0.45% in the top ten. Per the germline V gene, CDR1 is SGHRS and CDR2 is YFSETQ. V gave up 0 bases and J gave up 5 bases, with 17 bases separating them. This CDR3 is built from 16 residues. This TCR came from a young man in good health. Some clones in this sample may be carry-over from other donors' samples. The V gene is TRBV5-1, the J gene TRBJ2-5; TRBD2 is a possible D gene (6 bases). Material: naive CD4+ T cells from PBMCs. Subset here: CD45RA+ positively selected. CDR3 DNA: TGCGCCAGCAGCTTGGCCGGAGGGGTCTCAGGGGAGACCCAGTACTTC. Translation: CASSLAGGVSGETQYF.